This record looks at one TCR beta chain sequence and its context. This sample is drawn from a study of blood T cell repertoires in COVID-19. Background on the study: Nucleic acid was either cDNA or gDNA, and it came from T cells, B-cell-depleted T cells, or PBMCs.

How the authors handled the data: The authors estimated nucleated cell counts from reference gene primer amplification. Generated by immunoSEQ multiplex PCR, the TCRdb table keeps only in-frame clones and is missing some. V and J calls and clone size follow that table, whereas D and trimming were derived from the DNA. The sample holds fewer than 200,000 clones; around 87% are singletons and the top ten take just over 2.5%. Seattle patient enrollment occurred during active infection, with longitudinal follow-up thereafter. Deletions cut 4 bases from V and 7 bases from J, with 19 bases between. Germline CDR1 reads SGHTA; CDR2 reads FQGNSA. The CDR3 is 16 amino acids.

The sequence derives from a woman of 80 years or more with COVID-19, enrolled during active disease. Sequenced input: peripheral blood. The chain combines TRBV7-2 with TRBJ2-2; maybe TRBD1 (6 bases). As DNA, the CDR3 is TGTGCCAGCAGCTCCTCCGGTCCGGGACAATTCGGGGAGCTGTTTTTT. It specifies CASSSSGPGQFGELFF.